Listed below are T cell receptor beta chains from one sample, sequenced in a study of vaccination effects on CD4 cells after COVID-19. Antigens for these TCRs are unknown. Sequenced by immunoSEQ multiplex PCR; TCRdb stores in-frame clones only, minus some. Of 50,000 to 65,000 clones listed, about four fifths were seen once; the top ten hold 5.5% to 7%. The sequencing here drew on CD4+ T cells from PBMCs cultured with HCoV-OC43 spike peptides, taken before COVID-19 vaccination. These receptors were obtained from a human donor who received a COVID-19 vaccine. The CDR3 runs from the conserved cysteine through the conserved F or W. D genes are given only for firm matches. Not all rows give a size; the values are once, few, many and, for expanded clones, a class.

v_call	d_call	clone_size	j_call	cdr3_nt	cdr3_aa
TRBV28	TRBD1	-	TRBJ2-1	TGTGCCAGCACTGTGATGACAGGGCCATCGGTGGGGAATGAGCAGTTCTTC	CASTVMTGPSVGNEQFF
TRBV5-1	TRBD2	-	TRBJ2-3	TGCGCCAGCAGCGGCCTTAGCGGGGGTAGCACAGATACGCAGTATTTT	CASSGLSGGSTDTQYF
TRBV6-6	TRBD2	-	TRBJ2-5	TGTGCCAGCAGTCCGGGAGGGCAGACCCAGTACTTC	CASSPGGQTQYF
TRBV19	TRBD1	-	TRBJ1-3	TGTGCCAGTAGTGACAGGGGGCAAGCTGGAAACACCATATATTTT	CASSDRGQAGNTIYF
TRBV19	-	few	TRBJ1-1	TGTGCCAGTAGTGTACAGGGGAACACTGAAGCTTTCTTT	CASSVQGNTEAFF
TRBV5-6	-	-	TRBJ1-1	TGTGCCAGCAGCTTGTGGGGGGCCGCTGAAGCTTTCTTT	CASSLWGAAEAFF
TRBV10-2	-	-	TRBJ1-2	TGCGCCAGCAGCCTGGGAACAGTTAACTATGGCTACACCTTC	CASSLGTVNYGYTF
TRBV27	TRBD2	-	TRBJ2-6	TGTGCCAGCAGTTTACGCACCCCACTAGCGGGGGACTCTGGGGCCAACGTCCTGACTTTC	CASSLRTPLAGDSGANVLTF
TRBV6-1	-	-	TRBJ1-1	TGTGCCAGCAGTGAAGAAGTGGCTTTCTTT	CASSEEVAFF
TRBV3-1/TRBV3-2	-	once	TRBJ1-2	TGTGCCAGCAGCCAAGGTCGGGGGGCAGACTATGGCTACACCTTC	CASSQGRGADYGYTF
TRBV6-6	TRBD1	-	TRBJ2-6	TGTGCCAGCCGACAGGGGCTCTCTGGGGCCAACGTCCTGACTTTC	CASRQGLSGANVLTF
TRBV5-1	TRBD1	-	TRBJ1-1	TGCGCCAGCAACCGGGACAGAGGTGTAAACACTGAAGCTTTCTTT	CASNRDRGVNTEAFF
TRBV5-4	TRBD1	-	TRBJ2-5	TGTGCCAGCAGCTCCAAGGGACAGCAGCAAGAGACCCAGTACTTC	CASSSKGQQQETQYF
TRBV7-9	TRBD1	-	TRBJ1-4	TGTGCCAGCAGCACTGAGACAGGGAGGGTGGAAAAACTGTTTTTT	CASSTETGRVEKLFF
TRBV10-3	-	-	TRBJ2-1	TGTGCCATCAGTGAGCGGGAGAAATCGGAGCAGTTCTTC	CAISEREKSEQFF
TRBV7-3	-	-	TRBJ1-1	TGTGCCAGCAGCTTCTCCCTTTTCACTGAAGCTTTCTTT	CASSFSLFTEAFF
TRBV5-1	-	-	TRBJ2-5	TGCGCCAGCAGCTTGCACAGGGCGGGAGAGACCCAGTACTTC	CASSLHRAGETQYF
TRBV2	-	-	TRBJ1-2	TGTGCCAGCAGGCCCATAATAAGCTATGGCTACACCTTC	CASRPIISYGYTF
TRBV5-6	-	-	TRBJ2-4	TGTGCCAGCAGCTTGGTGGCCCTAGCCAAAAACATTCAGTACTTC	CASSLVALAKNIQYF
TRBV7-9	TRBD1	once	TRBJ1-4	TGTGCCAGCAGCCAGGGACAGGGTAATGAAAAACTGTTTTTT	CASSQGQGNEKLFF
TRBV6-6	-	few	TRBJ1-6	TGTGCCAGCAGTGGAGGGAATTCACCCCTCCACTTT	CASSGGNSPLHF
TRBV9	-	-	TRBJ2-1	TGTGCCAGCAGCGGCGCGCTTAGCTCCTACAATGAGCAGTTCTTC	CASSGALSSYNEQFF
TRBV4-3	-	-	TRBJ1-2	TGCGCCAGCAGCCAAGCATCTACCGATGTTTTGTTCTACACCTTC	CASSQASTDVLFYTF
TRBV6-5	-	-	TRBJ1-6	TGTGCCAGCAATACAGGGTTTTCACCCCTCCACTTT	CASNTGFSPLHF
TRBV19	-	-	TRBJ1-2	TGTGCCAGTAGTATAGCCGGGACATCTAACTATGGCTACACCTTC	CASSIAGTSNYGYTF
TRBV20-1	-	-	TRBJ2-2	TGCAGTGCTAGTCGCCAGTACACCGGGGAGCTGTTTTTT	CSASRQYTGELFF
TRBV12-3/TRBV12-4	-	-	TRBJ1-1	TGTGCCAGCAGTTTCACTGAAGCTTTCTTT	CASSFTEAFF
TRBV5-1	-	-	TRBJ2-5	TGCGCCAGCAGTGATCCCCAGGGGATATTAGAGACCCAGTACTTC	CASSDPQGILETQYF
TRBV27	-	few	TRBJ2-2	TGTGCCAGCAGTTTGGCTCTGAACACCGGGGAGCTGTTTTTT	CASSLALNTGELFF
TRBV12-3/TRBV12-4	-	once	TRBJ1-1	TGTGCCAGCAGGGGTCGAGTAGAAGCTTTCTTT	CASRGRVEAFF
TRBV19	-	-	TRBJ1-1	TGTGCCAGTCAAGACGGAATCATGAACACTGAAGCTTTCTTT	CASQDGIMNTEAFF
TRBV30	TRBD1	-	TRBJ1-1	TGTGCCTGGAGTCCTCGACGGACAGGGTTTATCACTGAAGCTTTCTTT	CAWSPRRTGFITEAFF
TRBV30	-	-	TRBJ1-1	TGTGCCTGGAGTGCACAGGGGAACACTGAAGCTTTCTTT	CAWSAQGNTEAFF
TRBV4-2	-	-	TRBJ2-5	TGTGCCAGCAGCCAACGTGGTTCGGAAGCAGGAGAGACCCAGTACTTC	CASSQRGSEAGETQYF
TRBV15	-	-	TRBJ1-3	TGTGCCACCAGCAGAGAGGGGCTCTCTGGAGCCATATATTTT	CATSREGLSGAIYF
TRBV24-1	TRBD2	once	TRBJ2-3	TGTGCCACCAGCAGGACTAGCGGGGGCACAGATACGCAGTATTTT	CATSRTSGGTDTQYF
TRBV5-4	TRBD1	-	TRBJ1-4	TGTGCCAGCAGCATAGGGGGCCCTAGTGAAAAACTGTTTTTT	CASSIGGPSEKLFF
TRBV6-5	-	-	TRBJ2-1	TGTGCCAGTTCGGTTGGGACGGAGAACAATGAGCAGTTCTTC	CASSVGTENNEQFF
TRBV19	TRBD1	-	TRBJ2-1	TGTGCCAGTAGTATAGGCCGGGACAGGGGCTACAATGAGCAGTTCTTC	CASSIGRDRGYNEQFF
TRBV18	TRBD1	-	TRBJ2-5	TGTGCCAGCTCACCACCGTCGACAGGGACAGAGACCCAGTACTTC	CASSPPSTGTETQYF
TRBV19	TRBD1	-	TRBJ2-1	TGTGCCAGTGGGAAGGGACAGGGTGGCAATGAGCAGTTCTTC	CASGKGQGGNEQFF
TRBV11-2	TRBD1	-	TRBJ1-2	TGTGCCAGCAGCCCAGGGGGCGTCTATGGCTACACCTTC	CASSPGGVYGYTF
TRBV5-1	TRBD2	-	TRBJ2-3	TGCGCCAGCAGCTCTGACCCGACTAGCGGGGGGCTCACAGATACGCAGTATTTT	CASSSDPTSGGLTDTQYF
TRBV5-1	-	few	TRBJ2-5	TGCGCCAGCAGCAGGGGACTCCAAGAGACCCAGTACTTC	CASSRGLQETQYF
TRBV2	-	-	TRBJ1-2	TGTGCCAGCAGTGAGGGGGTGAACTATGGCTACACCTTC	CASSEGVNYGYTF
TRBV7-8	-	-	TRBJ2-1	TGTGCCAGCAAACGGGGCCCATGGGGCGATGAGCAGTTCTTC	CASKRGPWGDEQFF